This T cell receptor beta chain is drawn from a study of T cell changes during pregnancy in multiple sclerosis. There are 17 residues in the CDR3. The V gene's germline CDR1 is LGHNA and CDR2 YSLEER. The trim removed 1 base at V and 4 bases at J, leaving 9 bases unmatched. Here immunoSEQ multiplex PCR was the method, and the copy in TCRdb shows in-frame clones only, minus some. The table records tens of thousands of clones, around 92% of them present only once. The V call is TRBV4-3, the J call TRBJ1-2; 10 nucleotides agree with TRBD1. The TCR comes from a female donor in good health, enrolled as a control in a pregnancy study. The material was peripheral blood, obtained after pregnancy. CDR3 DNA sequence: TGCGCCAGCAGCCAAGCATCGGGACAGGGGAACTTCTATGGCTACACCTTC. It specifies CASSQASGQGNFYGYTF.